The entry that follows covers one TCR beta chain sequence. The germline V gene encodes CDR1 SGDLS and CDR2 YYNGEE. This CDR3 region has 19 residues. V lost 0 bases, J lost 3 bases, and 12 bases stayed unmatched. Time point described: persistent/refractory GD, antithyroid drugs over 5 years with positive TRAb. The TCR library was prepared using RNA isolated from PBMCs. These data originate in a study of regulatory T cells in long-lasting Graves disease. Construction of the TCR beta libraries employed iRepertoire HTBI primers in conjunction with Arm-PCR of CDR3 regions. One entry per CDR3 protein results from TCRdb running MiXCR on the multiplex PCR reads. This sample has around 460,000 distinct CDR3 sequences, with under 25% found just once.

The TCR originated in a female donor with Graves disease. Sequenced material: peripheral blood mononuclear cells (PBMCs), taken when the disease was refractory, from a patient treated with antithyroid drugs. The chain couples TRBV9 to TRBJ2-7; 13 bases line up with TRBD2. CDR3 loop: CASSVGTSGGLIPLYEQYF. CDR3 DNA sequence: TGTGCCAGCAGCGTAGGGACTAGCGGGGGATTAATCCCCCTCTACGAGCAGTACTTC.